What follows are 11 T cell receptor beta chains derived from one specimen sequenced in a study of blood T cell repertoires in COVID-19. The assay was immunoSEQ multiplex PCR, and TCRdb's table has in-frame clones only and misses some. The table has 200,000 to 250,000 clones, about 79% seen once; the top ten hold about 8.9%. Sample: peripheral blood. The origin of the receptors is a man aged 45 to 65 with active or convalescent COVID-19.

This sequence joins TRBV28 and TRBJ2-2; D is unclear. CDR1 MDHEN and CDR2 SYDVKM come from the germline V gene. V was pared by 5 bases and J by 2 bases, with 9 bases between. The CDR3 has 14 residues. For the CDR3, the DNA is TGTGCCAGCAGTCGCCACCTAAACACCGGGGAGCTGTTTTTT. Residues: CASSRHLNTGELFF.

The CDR3 sequence is CASSLGASTSTDTQYF. In DNA, the CDR3 is TGTGCCAGCAGCTTAGGTGCTTCAACTAGCACAGATACGCAGTATTTT. The gene calls are TRBV7-3 and TRBJ2-3; D remains ambiguous. Per the germline V gene, CDR1 is SGHTA and CDR2 is FQGTGA. This CDR3 is built from 16 residues. V was trimmed by 2 bases and J by 0 bases, leaving 12 bases between them.

The V and J genes are TRBV1 and TRBJ2-7; TRBD2 is the table's D call and was not checked against the DNA. TRBV1 is a pseudogene locus. This CDR3 has 19 residues. In nucleotides, the CDR3 is TGCACCAGCAGCCAAGATTCACCGGGGACTAGCGGGCCGACCTACGAGCAGTACTTC. It is translated as CTSSQDSPGTSGPTYEQYF.

Only one count was recorded for this clone. CDR3 loop: CASSLDGTGQYGYTF. As DNA, the CDR3 is TGTGCCAGCAGCTTAGACGGGACTGGCCAATATGGCTACACCTTC. This chain joins TRBV11-2 and TRBJ1-2, with D perhaps TRBD1 (5 bases). The CDR3 extends over 15 amino acids. V dropped 0 bases and J dropped 5 bases, with 13 bases sitting between them. Germline V gives CDR1 SGHAT, CDR2 FQNNGV.

This chain connects TRBV7-9 to TRBJ2-5, with D perhaps matching TRBD1 (5 bases). The CDR3 is 14 residues long. With 7 bases removed from V and 4 bases from J, the gap between germline ends came to 16 bases. CDR1 is SEHNR and CDR2 is FQNEAQ in the germline V gene (reference sequence). The DNA for the CDR3 is TGTGCCAGCAACCCCCCTGGGGCAGGAGAGACCCAGTACTTC. Protein: CASNPPGAGETQYF.

V gene TRBV11-2 combines with J gene TRBJ2-7, with D possibly TRBD2 on 6 matching bases. There are 16 residues in the CDR3. Germline lookup yields CDR1 SGHAT and CDR2 FQNNGV. Trimming removed 4 bases at V and 0 bases at J, with 16 bases between. CDR3: CASSSSGTEYSYEQYV. The CDR3 nucleotides are TGTGCCAGCAGCTCCTCCGGGACTGAATACTCCTACGAGCAGTACGTC.

This clone was picked up one time. CDR3 bases: TGCGCCAGCAGCTTGGGGAACAGGGTAACCGGGGAGCTGTTTTTT. The encoded protein is CASSLGNRVTGELFF. This chain uses TRBV5-1 with TRBJ2-2; D is possibly TRBD1 (6 bases). Trimming pared 0 bases from V and 5 bases from J, leaving 11 bases between. The CDR3 loop spans 15 amino acids. Germline CDR1 SGHRS, CDR2 YFSETQ.

The gene calls are TRBV7-2 and TRBJ2-3, with D possibly matching TRBD1 (5 bases). The CDR3 contains 15 residues. V lost 2 bases and J 6 bases, leaving 15 bases between the germline ends. Per germline, CDR1 SGHTA and CDR2 FQGNSA. The CDR3 region has the DNA TGTGCCAGCAGCTTATTCGGAGCAGGGCAGGATACGCAGTATTTT. This translates into CASSLFGAGQDTQYF.

The chain links TRBV7-9 to TRBJ2-4, with 11 bases matching TRBD1. From germline, CDR1 is SEHNR and CDR2 FQNEAQ (reference sequence). The V segment lost 2 bases and the J segment 1 base; nucleotides outside the gene matches: 7. The CDR3 runs to 18 residues. CDR3 sequence reads: CASSLWTGGRSAKNIQYF. The DNA for the CDR3 is TGTGCCAGCAGCTTATGGACAGGGGGCAGGTCGGCCAAAAACATTCAGTACTTC.

V usage is TRBV28 and J usage is TRBJ2-3; 13 bases agree with TRBD2. Germline V gene lookup returns CDR1 MDHEN and CDR2 SYDVKM. CDR3 length equals 17 residues. V was pared by 5 bases and J by 3 bases, with 8 bases of the junction left unmatched. The CDR3 DNA sequence: TGTGCCAGCAGTCTCTACACTAGCGGGGGGGCAACAGATACGCAGTATTTT. The encoded protein is CASSLYTSGGATDTQYF.

V usage is TRBV7-9 and J usage is TRBJ1-1; D unresolved. The germline gives CDR1 SEHNR, CDR2 FQNEAQ (reference sequence). The CDR3 has 14 residues. V was clipped by 5 bases and J by 7 bases, with 17 bases between them. In DNA form, the CDR3 reads TGTGCCAGCAGCCCCCTAGCCAGTCGTTATGAAGCTTTCTTT. Protein sequence: CASSPLASRYEAFF.